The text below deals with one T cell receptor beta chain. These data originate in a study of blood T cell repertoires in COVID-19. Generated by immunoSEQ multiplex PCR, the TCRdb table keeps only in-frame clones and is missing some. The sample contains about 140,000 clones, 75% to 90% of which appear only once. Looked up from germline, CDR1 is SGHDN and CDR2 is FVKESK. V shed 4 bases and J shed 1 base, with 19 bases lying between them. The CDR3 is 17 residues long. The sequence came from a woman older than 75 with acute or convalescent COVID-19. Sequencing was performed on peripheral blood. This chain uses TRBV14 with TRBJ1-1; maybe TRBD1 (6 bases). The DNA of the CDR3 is TGTGCCAGCAGCCGGGGCTTTTCGACAGGATCGAACACTGAAGCTTTCTTT. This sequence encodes CASSRGFSTGSNTEAFF.